This T cell receptor beta chain originates from a study of long-term antiretroviral therapy in people with HIV. In germline, CDR1 is SNHLY, CDR2 FYNNEI. Trimming took off 4 bases at V and 3 bases at J, with 18 bases between the two ends. The CDR3 consists of 17 residues. Run at survey level, the immunoSEQ assay was version v3.0. Data came from immunoSEQ multiplex PCR; TCRdb stores just in-frame clones and leaves some out. The sample has roughly 22,000 clones; 84% are singletons. This clonotype originated in a man aged 50 to 60 with HIV. Specimen: unsorted PBMCs, collected 3 years after starting antiretroviral therapy. This sequence joins TRBV2 and TRBJ2-2; possibly TRBD1 or TRBD2 for D (6 bases each). The CDR3 loop is CASSGARGRWDTGELFF. Written as DNA, the CDR3 is TGTGCCAGCAGTGGGGCTCGGGGGCGATGGGACACCGGGGAGCTGTTTTTT.